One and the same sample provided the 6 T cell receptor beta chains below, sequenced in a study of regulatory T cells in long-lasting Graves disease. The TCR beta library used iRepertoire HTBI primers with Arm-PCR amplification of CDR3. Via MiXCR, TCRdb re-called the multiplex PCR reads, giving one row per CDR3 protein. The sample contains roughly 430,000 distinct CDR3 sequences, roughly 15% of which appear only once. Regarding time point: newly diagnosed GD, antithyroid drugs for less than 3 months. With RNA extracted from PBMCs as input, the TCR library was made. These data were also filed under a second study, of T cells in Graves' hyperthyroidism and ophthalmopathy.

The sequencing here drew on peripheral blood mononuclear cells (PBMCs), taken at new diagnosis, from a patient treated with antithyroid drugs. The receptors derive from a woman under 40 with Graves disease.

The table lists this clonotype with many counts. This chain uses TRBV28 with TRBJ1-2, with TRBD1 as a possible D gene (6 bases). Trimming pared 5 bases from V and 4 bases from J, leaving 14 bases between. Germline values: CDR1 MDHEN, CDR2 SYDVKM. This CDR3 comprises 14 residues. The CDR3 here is CASSRQQGIYGYTF. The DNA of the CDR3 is TGTGCCAGCAGTCGTCAACAGGGTATCTATGGCTACACCTTC.

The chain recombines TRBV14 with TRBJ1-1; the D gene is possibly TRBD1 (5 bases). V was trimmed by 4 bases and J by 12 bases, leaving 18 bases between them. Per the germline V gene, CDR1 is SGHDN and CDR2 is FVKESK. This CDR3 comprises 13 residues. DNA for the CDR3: TGTGCCAGCAGCCGTCGGGGGGGGACTGTAACTTTCTTT. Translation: CASSRRGGTVTFF.

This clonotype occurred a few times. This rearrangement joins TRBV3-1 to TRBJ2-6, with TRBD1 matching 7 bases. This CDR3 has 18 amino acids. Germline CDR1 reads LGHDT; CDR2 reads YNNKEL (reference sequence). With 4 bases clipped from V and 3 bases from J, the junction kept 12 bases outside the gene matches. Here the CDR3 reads CASSPRQGWSSGANVLTF. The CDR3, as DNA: TGTGCCAGCAGCCCTAGACAGGGTTGGTCAAGTGGGGCCAACGTCCTGACTTTC. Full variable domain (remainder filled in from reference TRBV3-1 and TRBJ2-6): DTAVSQTPKYLVTQMGNDKSIKCEQNLGHDTMYWYKQDSKKFLKIMFSYNNKELIINETVPNRFSPKSPDKAHLNLHINSLELGDSAVYFCASSPRQGWSSGANVLTFGAGSRLTVL.

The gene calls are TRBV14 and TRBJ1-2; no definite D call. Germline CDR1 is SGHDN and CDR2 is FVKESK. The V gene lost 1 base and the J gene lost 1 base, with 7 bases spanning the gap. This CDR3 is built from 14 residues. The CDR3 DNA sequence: TGTGCCAGCAGCCAAGTTCCCTATAACTATGGCTACACCTTC. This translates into CASSQVPYNYGYTF.

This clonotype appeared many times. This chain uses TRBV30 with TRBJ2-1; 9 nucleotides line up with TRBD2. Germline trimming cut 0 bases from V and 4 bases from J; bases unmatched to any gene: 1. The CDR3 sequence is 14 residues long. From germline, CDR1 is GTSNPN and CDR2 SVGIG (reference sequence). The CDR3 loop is CAWSVAGGYNEQFF. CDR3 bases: TGTGCCTGGAGTGTAGCGGGAGGTTACAATGAGCAGTTCTTC. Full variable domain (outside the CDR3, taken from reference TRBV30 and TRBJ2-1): SQTIHQWPATLVQPVGSPLSLECTVEGTSNPNLYWYRQAAGRGLQLLFYSVGIGQISSEVPQNLSASRPQDRQFILSSKKLLLSDSGFYLCAWSVAGGYNEQFFGPGTRLTVL.

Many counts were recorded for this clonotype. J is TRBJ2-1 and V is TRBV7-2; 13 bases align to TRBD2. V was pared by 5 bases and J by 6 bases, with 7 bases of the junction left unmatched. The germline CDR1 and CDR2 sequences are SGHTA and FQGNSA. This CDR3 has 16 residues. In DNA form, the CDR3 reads TGTGCCAGCAGCAAAAGACTAGCGGGAGGAGGCAATGAGCAGTTCTTC. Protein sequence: CASSKRLAGGGNEQFF.